The clone carrying this T cell receptor beta chain was recorded many times. No antigen is known for it. Alongside a J-beta primer mix, a sample-barcoded 5' primer served in a second PCR lasting roughly 6 to 12 cycles. TCRdb re-called the 5' RACE reads through MiXCR, storing one row per CDR3 protein. This sample carries around 900,000 distinct CDR3 sequences, more than 25% of them seen once, and the ten largest clones take roughly a sixth. V lost 6 bases, J lost 7 bases, and 18 bases lay in between. The CDR3 has 15 residues. These data belong to a study of blood T cells in healthy people across ages. Findings and limits, study-wide: Naive CD4+ cell counts and diversity both ran higher in long-lived than in aged donors.

The receptor was isolated from a woman of 80 years or more in good health. Sequencing was performed on blood. The chain has TRBV12-3 or TRBV12-4 and TRBJ1-4, with D possibly matching TRBD1 (6 bases). The CDR3 nucleotides are TGTGCCAGCAGACCCTTGGACAGCAAAATTGAAAAACTGTTTTTT. It codes for CASRPLDSKIEKLFF.